Listed here are 17 T cell receptor beta chains from one sample, sequenced in a study of radiotherapy plus CTLA-4 blockade in lung cancer. The data were produced by immunoSEQ multiplex PCR, yet TCRdb's version contains in-frame clones alone and is incomplete. Of fewer than 50,000 clones listed, 65% to 90% were seen once; the top ten hold around a fifth. The input for sequencing was peripheral blood, taken from a patient treated with radiotherapy plus ipilimumab. The receptors come from a human donor with non-small cell lung cancer whose response to radiotherapy plus ipilimumab could not be evaluated.

The chain has TRBV28 and TRBJ1-4, with a possible D match to TRBD1 (5 bases). CDR3 size: 18 residues. Germline CDR1 MDHEN, CDR2 SYDVKM. Trimming left V 7 bases short and J 4 bases short, with 25 bases between. CDR3 sequence (DNA): TGTGCCAGCAAGTTCCTGGGGGGGGACCATGAAATTAATGAAAAACTGTTTTTT. Translating it yields CASKFLGGDHEINEKLFF.

This clone has more than one count but fewer than ten. The chain recombines TRBV18 with TRBJ1-5; no clear D gene. The V and J ends lost 3 bases and 7 bases respectively, with 19 bases between them. The length of the CDR3 is 16 residues. The germline CDR1 and CDR2 sequences are KGHSH and LQKENI. CDR3 DNA sequence: TGTGCCAGCTCACCTCCCGGACCGGGAATCATCCAGCCCCAGCATTTT. Residues: CASSPPGPGIIQPQHF.

The chain carries TRBV19 and TRBJ2-3; D perhaps matches TRBD2 (6 bases). V was shortened by 3 bases and J by 2 bases, with 24 bases between the two germline ends. Germline V gene sequence: CDR1 LNHDA, CDR2 SQIVND (reference sequence). The CDR3 runs 19 residues. The CDR3 loop is CASSMIRLTAGGNTDTQYF. The DNA for the CDR3 is TGTGCCAGTAGTATGATTAGGTTGACGGCGGGCGGGAACACAGATACGCAGTATTTT. The entire variable domain, with the rest obtained from reference TRBV19 and TRBJ2-3, is as follows: DGGITQSPKYLFRKEGQNVTLSCEQNLNHDAMYWYRQDPGQGLRLIYYSQIVNDFQKGDIAEGYSVSREKKESFPLTVTSAQKNPTAFYLCASSMIRLTAGGNTDTQYFGPGTRLTVL.

Judged by abundance, this clone is medium-sized (0.01 to 0.1%). The V gene is TRBV19, the J gene TRBJ2-2; possibly TRBD1 for D (5 bases). Looked up from germline, CDR1 is LNHDA and CDR2 is SQIVND (reference sequence). Trimming left V 5 bases short and J 0 bases short, with 16 bases between. The CDR3 is 17 residues long. Here the CDR3 reads CASSPHPDSPNTGELFF. Here the CDR3 DNA reads TGTGCCAGTAGTCCGCACCCCGACAGTCCGAACACCGGGGAGCTGTTTTTT.

This clone was seen just once. The chain joins TRBV23-1 to TRBJ1-5; unclear D gene. TRBV23-1 falls under the ORF class, with uncertain function. This CDR3 contains 16 residues. Trimming shortened V by 4 bases and J by 4 bases, and 17 bases separated the two germline ends. The CDR3 region has the DNA TGCGCCAGCAGTCCGGGTGCGGGCAGGCGTAATCAGCCCCAGCATTTT. Translated: CASSPGAGRRNQPQHF.

J is TRBJ1-2 and V is TRBV18, with 9 bases aligning to TRBD1. The CDR3 is 16 amino acids. J lost 8 bases, V lost 0 bases, and 10 bases had no gene match. Per germline, CDR1 KGHSH and CDR2 LQKENI. The CDR3: CASSPPGQGFFGGYTF. The CDR3 DNA reads TGTGCCAGCTCACCACCCGGACAGGGGTTTTTCGGCGGCTACACCTTC.

The rearrangement joins TRBV9 to TRBJ2-7; 9 bases are shared with TRBD1. Trimming cost V 2 bases and J 6 bases; bases outside gene matches: 12. Per germline, CDR1 SGDLS and CDR2 YYNGEE. This CDR3 is built from 16 residues. The CDR3 region has the DNA TGTGCCAGCAGCGTTACGCCCGGGACAGGGTGGAGCGAGCAGTACTTC. Translated: CASSVTPGTGWSEQYF.

This clone came up a few times. This sequence joins TRBV6-1 and TRBJ2-3; a possible D gene is TRBD1 (6 bases). V lost 1 base to trimming and J lost 3 bases, with 17 bases between them. Germline-derived CDR1 and CDR2 are MNHNS and SASEGT. This CDR3 comprises 17 residues. This chain's CDR3 is CASSEVRGPTTTDTQYF. The CDR3 DNA follows: TGTGCCAGCAGTGAAGTCAGGGGCCCCACTACGACAGATACGCAGTATTTT.

The CDR3 DNA sequence: TGTGCCAGCAAGGACAACTCCTACGAGCAGTACTTC. Its protein is CASKDNSYEQYF. The chain combines TRBV14 with TRBJ2-7, with D tentatively TRBD1 (5 bases). The CDR3 has 12 residues. V shed 7 bases and J shed 0 bases, with 7 bases lying between them. CDR1 and CDR2 (germline): SGHDN, FVKESK.

This sequence joins TRBV4-3 and TRBJ2-7, with 8 bases matching TRBD2. V lost 6 bases and J lost 0; bases outside the gene matches: 4. The CDR3 covers 14 residues. Germline V gene lookup returns CDR1 LGHNA and CDR2 YSLEER. CDR3 DNA: TGCGCCAGCAGACCCACTAGCGGCTCCTACGAGCAGTACTTC. This encodes CASRPTSGSYEQYF.

This chain joins TRBV10-2 and TRBJ1-2, with D maybe TRBD1 (6 bases). Trimming shortened V by 3 bases and J by 8 bases, and 16 bases separated the two germline ends. Germline V gives CDR1 WSHSY, CDR2 SAAADI. CDR3 size: 14 residues. The CDR3: CASSDRGKNEGYTF. CDR3 DNA: TGCGCCAGCAGTGATAGGGGGAAGAACGAAGGCTACACCTTC.

Points on this clone: Other DNA sequences in this sample translate to the same CDR3. The chain has TRBV7-8 and TRBJ2-4; 7 bases agree with TRBD1. The V gene's germline CDR1 is SGHVS and CDR2 FQNEAQ. V was pared by 2 bases and J by 6 bases, with 1 base of the junction left unmatched. The CDR3 length is 13 residues. The CDR3: CASSLYRGNIQYF. DNA for the CDR3: TGTGCCAGCAGCTTATACAGGGGAAACATTCAGTACTTC.

The rearrangement joins TRBV4-2 to TRBJ2-1, with 7 bases identical to TRBD2. V shed 3 bases, J shed 4 bases, and the junction held 9 bases outside the gene matches. This CDR3 region has 16 residues. Germline-derived CDR1 and CDR2 are LGHNA and YNFKEQ. CDR3 in DNA: TGTGCCAGCAGCCACCAGGGAGGGACCCTTTACAATGAGCAGTTCTTC. Protein: CASSHQGGTLYNEQFF.

This chain joins TRBV27 and TRBJ1-2; no clear D. Deletions cut 1 base from V and 10 bases from J, with 7 bases between. The CDR3 is 11 amino acids. Germline CDR1 reads MNHEY; CDR2 reads SMNVEV (reference sequence). CDR3 DNA sequence: TGTGCCAGCAGTTTATACGGTGTCTACACCTTC. This gives the protein CASSLYGVYTF.

The rearrangement uses TRBV6-6 and TRBJ1-5; no reliable D call. Germline V CDR1 and CDR2: MNHNY, SVGAGI (reference sequence). The CDR3 loop spans 15 amino acids. Trimming removed 7 bases at V and 3 bases at J, with 16 bases between. CDR3 DNA: TGTGCCAGCACCTCCGGCGGGCACGACAATCAGCCCCAGCATTTT. It encodes CASTSGGHDNQPQHF.

V is TRBV29-1 and J is TRBJ1-1, with D tentatively TRBD1 (6 bases). This CDR3 is 12 amino acids long. Germline V gene sequence: CDR1 SQVTM, CDR2 ANQGSEA. V was clipped by 0 bases and J by 11 bases, with 13 bases between them. The CDR3 region is CSVEEGHTNAFF. CDR3 DNA sequence: TGCAGCGTTGAAGAGGGACATACGAACGCTTTCTTT. The full variable domain, completed using reference TRBV29-1 and TRBJ1-1, is SAVISQKPSRDICQRGTSLTIQCQVDSQVTMMFWYRQQPGQSLTLIATANQGSEATYESGFVIDKFPISRPNLTFSTLTVSNMSPEDSSIYLCSVEEGHTNAFFGQGTRLTVV.

This clone was seen more than once but under ten times. The CDR3 nucleotides are TGCGCCAGCAGCGAGCGACAGGGGGGAAATGAGCAGTTCTTC. Residues: CASSERQGGNEQFF. V usage is TRBV5-1 and J usage is TRBJ2-1; TRBD1 matches at 9 bases. CDR1 SGHRS and CDR2 YFSETQ come from the germline V gene. Trimming removed 4 bases from V and 7 bases from J; junction bases left unmatched: 6. The CDR3 extends over 14 amino acids. Full variable domain (remainder filled in from reference TRBV5-1 and TRBJ2-1): KAGVTQTPRYLIKTRGQQVTLSCSPISGHRSVSWYQQTPGQGLQFLFEYFSETQRNKGNFPGRFSGRQFSNSRSEMNVSTLELGDSALYLCASSERQGGNEQFFGPGTRLTVL.